The T cell receptor (beta chain) described here comes from a study of CXCR3-negative and CXCR3-positive naive CD8 T cells. Points from the study as a whole: Memory CD8+ cells showed much lower diversity, while both naive subsets were comparably high. Naive cells that were CXCR3-negative or CXCR3-positive used TRBV-TRBJ genes alike, while memory cells diverged. CXCR3-positive naive cells carried more hydrophobic TRB CDR3s than CXCR3-negative ones.

UMI-labeled TRB cDNA libraries were prepared by 5' RACE. Each CDR3 protein gets one entry in TCRdb, which reprocessed the 5' RACE reads and gives no DNA. The sample has 130,000 to 150,000 distinct CDR3 sequences; the top ten hold around 0.28%. In the case of this clonotype: Its cognate antigen is unknown.

Naive CD8+ T cells displayed a CD45RO-CCR7+CD27+CD95- phenotype. The germline V gene encodes CDR1 SGHVS and CDR2 FNYEAQ. CDR3 length: 15 amino acids. This sequence joins TRBV7-6 and TRBJ2-3; TCRdb names TRBD2, which stays unverified in the absence of DNA. The sequence came from a human donor in good health. Some clones in this sample may be carry-over from other donors' samples. Sequences were obtained from naive CXCR3+ CD8+ T cells from blood. The sample's subset: CD45RO-CCR7+CD27+CD95- naive CD8+ T cells expressing CXCR3 (TNR3+). Here the CDR3 reads CASSLGAGGADTQYF.